This entry lists 7 T cell receptor beta chains sequenced from one sample in a study of blood T cell repertoires in COVID-19. Generated by immunoSEQ multiplex PCR, the TCRdb table keeps only in-frame clones and is missing some. In the table there are 490,000 or so clones, roughly nine tenths of which are singletons. The sample taken for sequencing was PBMCs or T cells enriched from blood (not recorded which). The receptors derive from a woman aged 55-70 years who had recovered from COVID-19.

This sequence joins TRBV3-1 (or the pseudogene TRBV3-2) and TRBJ2-7; TRBD1 is a possible D gene (6 bases). V dropped 1 base and J dropped 4 bases, with 11 bases sitting between them. The CDR3 is made up of 14 amino acids. Germline V lookup: CDR1 LGHDT, CDR2 YNNKEL (reference sequence). The DNA of the CDR3 is TGTGCCAGCAGCCAAGGGGACACCCCTTACGAGCAGTACTTC. Protein sequence: CASSQGDTPYEQYF.

This clone was counted once. The chain combines TRBV2 with TRBJ2-7; D may be TRBD1 (5 bases). V lost 3 bases, J lost 0 bases, and 12 bases lay in between. The CDR3 has 15 residues. Germline V gene lookup returns CDR1 SNHLY and CDR2 FYNNEI. This CDR3 reads CASSDQGANSYEQYV. The CDR3 DNA is TGTGCCAGCAGTGACCAGGGCGCTAACTCCTACGAGCAGTACGTC.

The chain is built from TRBV9 and TRBJ2-2; the match to TRBD2 covers 10 bases. The J segment lost 3 bases and the V segment lost 4 bases, leaving 6 bases of the junction unmatched. Germline CDR1 is SGDLS and CDR2 is YYNGEE. The CDR3 contains 16 residues. CDR3 nucleotides: TGTGCCAGCAGCTTTATAGCGGGGGGCTACACCGGGGAGCTGTTTTTT. Translating gives CASSFIAGGYTGELFF. Complete variable domain (other parts from reference TRBV9 and TRBJ2-2): DSGVTQTPKHLITATGQRVTLRCSPRSGDLSVYWYQQSLDQGLQFLIQYYNGEERAKGNILERFSAQQFPDLHSELNLSSLELGDSALYFCASSFIAGGYTGELFFGEGSRLTVL.

The sample holds a few counts of this clone. Other nucleotide sequences from this sample produce the same CDR3. The V gene is TRBV5-4, the J gene TRBJ1-2; TRBD1 is a possible D gene (5 bases). Germline assignment: CDR1 SGHNT and CDR2 YYREEE (reference sequence). CDR3 length: 13 residues. V lost 0 bases, J lost 2 bases, and 5 bases lay in between. CDR3 DNA sequence: TGTGCCAGCAGCTTGGACAGGAACTATGGCTACACCTTC. Amino acids: CASSLDRNYGYTF. The variable domain in full, completed from reference TRBV5-4 and TRBJ1-2, reads ETGVTQSPTHLIKTRGQQVTLRCSSQSGHNTVSWYQQALGQGPQFIFQYYREEENGRGNFPPRFSGLQFPNYSSELNVNALELDDSALYLCASSLDRNYGYTFGSGTRLTVV.

The chain combines TRBV5-4 with TRBJ2-5, with unresolved D. Per the germline V gene, CDR1 is SGHNT and CDR2 is YYREEE (reference sequence). Trimming took 4 bases from V and 5 from J, leaving 15 bases between them. CDR3 length: 14 amino acids. Written as DNA, the CDR3 is TGTGCCAGCAGCGGGCCCTCGGATGGGGAGACCCAGTACTTC. As protein: CASSGPSDGETQYF.

J is TRBJ2-1 and V is TRBV24-1, with D possibly matching TRBD2 (6 bases). This CDR3 region has 13 residues. The V gene lost 8 bases and the J gene lost 5 bases, with 12 bases spanning the gap. Germline assignment: CDR1 KGHDR and CDR2 SFDVKD. This CDR3 reads CATNGGPHNEQFF. CDR3 coding DNA: TGTGCCACCAACGGAGGGCCCCACAATGAGCAGTTCTTC.

The gene calls are TRBV18 and TRBJ2-3; TRBD2 matches at 7 bases. CDR3 length equals 17 residues. CDR1 and CDR2 (germline): KGHSH, LQKENI. The V segment lost 0 bases and the J segment 2 bases; nucleotides outside the gene matches: 8. The CDR3 bases are TGTGCCAGCTCACCACCCTCGGGCGGGGGTAACACAGATACGCAGTATTTT. The encoded protein is CASSPPSGGGNTDTQYF. The full variable domain, completed using reference TRBV18 and TRBJ2-3, is NAGVMQNPRHLVRRRGQEARLRCSPMKGHSHVYWYRQLPEEGLKFMVYLQKENIIDESGMPKERFSAEFPKEGPSILRIQQVVRGDSAAYFCASSPPSGGGNTDTQYFGPGTRLTVL.